This T cell receptor beta chain was found in a study of blood T cell repertoires in COVID-19. For the study at large: The study drew acute and convalescent COVID-19 samples from the United States, Italy and Spain. The analysed material was cDNA or gDNA that came from T cells, B-cell-depleted T cells, or PBMCs.

TCRdb's copy holds only in-frame clones and misses some; the assay was immunoSEQ multiplex PCR. The table has around 200,000 clones, 65% to 90% seen once. There are 14 residues in the CDR3. Germline CDR1 is MNHEY and CDR2 is SVGAGI. After removal of 0 bases from V and 4 bases from J, the junction contained 2 bases not matched to a gene. The clonotype originates from a man over 45 with acute or convalescent COVID-19. V gene TRBV6-5 combines with J gene TRBJ1-2; 7 bases are shared with TRBD1. The sample comprised peripheral blood. The CDR3: CASSYSRDSYGYTF. For the CDR3, the DNA is TGTGCCAGCAGTTACTCCCGGGACAGCTATGGCTACACCTTC.